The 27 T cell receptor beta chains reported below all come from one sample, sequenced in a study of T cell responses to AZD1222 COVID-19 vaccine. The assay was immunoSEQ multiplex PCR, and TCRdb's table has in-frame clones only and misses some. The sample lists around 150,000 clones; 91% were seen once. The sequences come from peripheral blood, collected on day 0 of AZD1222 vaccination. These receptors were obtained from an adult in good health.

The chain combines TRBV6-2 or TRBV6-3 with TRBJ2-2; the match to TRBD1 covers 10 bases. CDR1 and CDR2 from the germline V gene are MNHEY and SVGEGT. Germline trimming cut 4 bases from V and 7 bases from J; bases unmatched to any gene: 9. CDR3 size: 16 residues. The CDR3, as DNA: TGTGCCAGCAGTTGGGCCGGGACAGGGGACGTCGGGGAGCTGTTTTTT. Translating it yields CASSWAGTGDVGELFF.

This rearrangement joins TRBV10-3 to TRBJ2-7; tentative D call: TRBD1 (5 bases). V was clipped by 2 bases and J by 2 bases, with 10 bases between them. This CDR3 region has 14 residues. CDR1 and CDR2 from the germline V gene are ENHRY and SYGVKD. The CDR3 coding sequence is TGTGCCATCAGTGAGGGGGCTGGTCCCTACGAGCAGTACTTC. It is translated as CAISEGAGPYEQYF.

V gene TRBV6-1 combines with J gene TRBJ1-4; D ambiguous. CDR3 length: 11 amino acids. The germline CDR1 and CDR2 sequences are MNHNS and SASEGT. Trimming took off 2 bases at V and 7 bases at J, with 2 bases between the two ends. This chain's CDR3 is CASSEFEKLFF. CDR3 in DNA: TGTGCCAGCAGTGAATTTGAAAAACTGTTTTTT.

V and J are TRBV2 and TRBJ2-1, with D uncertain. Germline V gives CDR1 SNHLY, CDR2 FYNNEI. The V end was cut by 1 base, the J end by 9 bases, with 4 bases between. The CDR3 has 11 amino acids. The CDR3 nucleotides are TGTGCCAGCAGTGAAGTTAGTGAGCAGTTCTTC. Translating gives CASSEVSEQFF. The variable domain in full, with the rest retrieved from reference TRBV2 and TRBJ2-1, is EPEVTQTPSHQVTQMGQEVILRCVPISNHLYFYWYRQILGQKVEFLVSFYNNEISEKSEIFDDQFSVERPDGSNFTLKIRSTKLEDSAMYFCASSEVSEQFFGPGTRLTVL.

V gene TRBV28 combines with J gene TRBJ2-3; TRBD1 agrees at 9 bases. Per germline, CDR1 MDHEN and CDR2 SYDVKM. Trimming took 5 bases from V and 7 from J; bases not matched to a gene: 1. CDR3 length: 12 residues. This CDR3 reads CASSDRGNTQYF. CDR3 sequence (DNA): TGTGCCAGCAGTGACAGGGGGAATACGCAGTATTTT.

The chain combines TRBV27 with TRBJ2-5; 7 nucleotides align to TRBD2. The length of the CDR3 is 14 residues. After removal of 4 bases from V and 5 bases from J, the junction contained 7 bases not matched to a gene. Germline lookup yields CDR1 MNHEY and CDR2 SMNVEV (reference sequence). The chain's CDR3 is CASSSQTSSETQYF. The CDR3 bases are TGTGCCAGCAGTTCCCAGACTAGCTCGGAGACCCAGTACTTC.

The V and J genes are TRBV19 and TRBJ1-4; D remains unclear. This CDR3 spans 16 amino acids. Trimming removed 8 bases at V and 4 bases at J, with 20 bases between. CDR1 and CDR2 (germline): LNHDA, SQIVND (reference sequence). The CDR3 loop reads CASSGGPATFNEKLFF. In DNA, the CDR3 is TGTGCCAGTTCGGGAGGGCCCGCGACGTTTAATGAAAAACTGTTTTTT.

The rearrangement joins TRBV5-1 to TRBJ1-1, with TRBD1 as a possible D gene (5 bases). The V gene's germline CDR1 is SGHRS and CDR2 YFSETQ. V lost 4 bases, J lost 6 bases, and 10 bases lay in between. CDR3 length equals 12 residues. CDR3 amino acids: CASSPGGAEAFF. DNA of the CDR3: TGCGCCAGCAGCCCGGGAGGGGCTGAAGCTTTCTTT.

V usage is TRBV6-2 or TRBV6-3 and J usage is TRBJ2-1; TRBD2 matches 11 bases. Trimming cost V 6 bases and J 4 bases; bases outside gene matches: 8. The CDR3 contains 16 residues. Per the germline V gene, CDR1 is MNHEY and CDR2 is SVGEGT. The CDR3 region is CASSTRLAGPYNEQFF. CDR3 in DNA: TGTGCCAGCAGCACACGACTAGCGGGACCGTACAATGAGCAGTTCTTC.

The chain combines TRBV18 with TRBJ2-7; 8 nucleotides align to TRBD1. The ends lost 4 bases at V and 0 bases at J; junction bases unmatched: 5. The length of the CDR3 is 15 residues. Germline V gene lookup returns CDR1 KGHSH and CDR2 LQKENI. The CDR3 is CASSLTGGPSYEQYF. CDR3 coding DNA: TGTGCCAGCTCACTTACAGGGGGTCCCTCCTACGAGCAGTACTTC. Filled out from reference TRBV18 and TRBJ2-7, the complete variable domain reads NAGVMQNPRHLVRRRGQEARLRCSPMKGHSHVYWYRQLPEEGLKFMVYLQKENIIDESGMPKERFSAEFPKEGPSILRIQQVVRGDSAAYFCASSLTGGPSYEQYFGPGTRLTVT.

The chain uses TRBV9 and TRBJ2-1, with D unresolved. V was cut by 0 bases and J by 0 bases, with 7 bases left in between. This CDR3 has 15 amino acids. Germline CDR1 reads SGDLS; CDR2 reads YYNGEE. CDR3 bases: TGTGCCAGCAGCGTAGGGGAAAGCTCCTACAATGAGCAGTTCTTC. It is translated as CASSVGESSYNEQFF.

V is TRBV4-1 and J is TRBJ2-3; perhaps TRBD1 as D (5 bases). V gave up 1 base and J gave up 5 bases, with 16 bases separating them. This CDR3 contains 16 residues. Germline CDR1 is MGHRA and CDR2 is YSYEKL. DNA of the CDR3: TGCGCCAGCAGCCAAGCTAGGGGAATGGAGAGAGATACGCAGTATTTT. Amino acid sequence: CASSQARGMERDTQYF.

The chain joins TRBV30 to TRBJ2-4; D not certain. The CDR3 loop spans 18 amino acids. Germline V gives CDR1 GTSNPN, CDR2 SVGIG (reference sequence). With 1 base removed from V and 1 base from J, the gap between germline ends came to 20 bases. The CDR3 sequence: CAWSETGWGLGAKNIQYF. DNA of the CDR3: TGTGCCTGGAGTGAAACCGGTTGGGGATTAGGGGCCAAAAACATTCAGTACTTC. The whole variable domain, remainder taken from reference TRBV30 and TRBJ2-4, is SQTIHQWPATLVQPVGSPLSLECTVEGTSNPNLYWYRQAAGRGLQLLFYSVGIGQISSEVPQNLSASRPQDRQFILSSKKLLLSDSGFYLCAWSETGWGLGAKNIQYFGAGTRLSVL.

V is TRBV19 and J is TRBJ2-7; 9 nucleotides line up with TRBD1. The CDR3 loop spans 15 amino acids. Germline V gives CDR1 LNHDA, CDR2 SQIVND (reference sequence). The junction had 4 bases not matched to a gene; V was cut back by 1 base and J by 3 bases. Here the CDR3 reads CASSIGGGQGYEQYF. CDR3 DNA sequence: TGTGCCAGTAGTATAGGTGGGGGACAGGGCTACGAGCAGTACTTC.

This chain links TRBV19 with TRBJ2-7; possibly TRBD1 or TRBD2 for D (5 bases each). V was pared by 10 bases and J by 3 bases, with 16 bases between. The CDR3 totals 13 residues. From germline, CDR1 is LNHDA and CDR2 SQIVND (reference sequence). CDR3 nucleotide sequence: TGTGCCACACTCGGGACGGGCAGCTACGAGCAGTACTTC. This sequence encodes CATLGTGSYEQYF.

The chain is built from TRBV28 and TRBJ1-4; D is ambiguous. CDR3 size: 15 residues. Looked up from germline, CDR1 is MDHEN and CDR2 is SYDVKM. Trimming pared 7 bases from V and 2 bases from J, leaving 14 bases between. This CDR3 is CASNRLPHTNEKLFF. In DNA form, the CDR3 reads TGTGCCAGCAATCGACTCCCGCACACTAATGAAAAACTGTTTTTT. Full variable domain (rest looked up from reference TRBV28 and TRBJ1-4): DVKVTQSSRYLVKRTGEKVFLECVQDMDHENMFWYRQDPGLGLRLIYFSYDVKMKEKGDIPEGYSVSREKKERFSLILESASTNQTSMYLCASNRLPHTNEKLFFGSGTQLSVL.

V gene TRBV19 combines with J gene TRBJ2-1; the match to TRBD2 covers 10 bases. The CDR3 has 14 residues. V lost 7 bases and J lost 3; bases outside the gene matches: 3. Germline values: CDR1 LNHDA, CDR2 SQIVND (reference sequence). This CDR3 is CASKREGLYNEQFF. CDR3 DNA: TGTGCCAGTAAGCGGGAGGGCCTCTACAATGAGCAGTTCTTC.

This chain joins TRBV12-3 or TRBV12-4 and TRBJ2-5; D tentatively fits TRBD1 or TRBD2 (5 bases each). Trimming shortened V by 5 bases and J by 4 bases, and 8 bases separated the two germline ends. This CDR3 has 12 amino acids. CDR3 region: CASSGDPETQYF. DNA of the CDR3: TGTGCCAGCAGTGGGGACCCAGAGACCCAGTACTTC.

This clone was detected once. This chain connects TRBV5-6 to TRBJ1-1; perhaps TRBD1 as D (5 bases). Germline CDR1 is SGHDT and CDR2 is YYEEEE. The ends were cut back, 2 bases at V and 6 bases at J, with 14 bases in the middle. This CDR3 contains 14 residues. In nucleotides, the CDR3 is TGTGCCAGCAGCTTTACCCAGGGAAGCTCTGAAGCTTTCTTT. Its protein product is CASSFTQGSSEAFF.

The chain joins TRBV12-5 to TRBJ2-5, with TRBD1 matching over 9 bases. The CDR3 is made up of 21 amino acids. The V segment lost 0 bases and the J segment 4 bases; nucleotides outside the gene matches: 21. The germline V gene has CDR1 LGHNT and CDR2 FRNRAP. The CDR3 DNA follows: TGTGCTAGTGGTTTGGTAACAGGGGGCCTCCGGGACCTAGTGGATGGAGAGACCCAGTACTTC. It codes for CASGLVTGGLRDLVDGETQYF.

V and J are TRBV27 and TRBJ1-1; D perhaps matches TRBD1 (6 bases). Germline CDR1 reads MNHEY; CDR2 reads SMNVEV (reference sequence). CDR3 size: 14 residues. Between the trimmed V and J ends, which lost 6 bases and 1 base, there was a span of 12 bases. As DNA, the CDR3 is TGTGCCAGCAGGCGGGGGGCTACGAACACTGAAGCTTTCTTT. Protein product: CASRRGATNTEAFF.

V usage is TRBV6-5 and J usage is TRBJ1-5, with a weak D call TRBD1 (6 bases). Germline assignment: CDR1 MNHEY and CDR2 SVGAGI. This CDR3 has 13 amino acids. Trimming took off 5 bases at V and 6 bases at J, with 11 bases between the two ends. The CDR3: CASSQGFAQPQHF. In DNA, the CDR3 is TGTGCCAGCAGTCAGGGGTTCGCTCAGCCCCAGCATTTT.

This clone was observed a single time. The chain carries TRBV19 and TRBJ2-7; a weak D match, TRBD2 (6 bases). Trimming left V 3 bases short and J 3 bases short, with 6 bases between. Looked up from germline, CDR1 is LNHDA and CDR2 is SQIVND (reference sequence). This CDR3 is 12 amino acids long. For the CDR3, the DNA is TGTGCCAGTAGTATGCGGGGCTACGAGCAGTACTTC. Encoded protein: CASSMRGYEQYF.

The DNA for the CDR3 is TGTGCCAGCAGACTCGGGACTAGCGCGAGAGCGAATGAGCAGTTCTTC. Protein: CASRLGTSARANEQFF. The J gene is TRBJ2-1, the V gene TRBV7-2; 10 nucleotides align to TRBD2. Losses at the gene ends were 6 bases for V and 7 bases for J; bases not matched to a gene: 12. CDR1 SGHTA and CDR2 FQGNSA come from the germline V gene. CDR3 length: 16 residues.

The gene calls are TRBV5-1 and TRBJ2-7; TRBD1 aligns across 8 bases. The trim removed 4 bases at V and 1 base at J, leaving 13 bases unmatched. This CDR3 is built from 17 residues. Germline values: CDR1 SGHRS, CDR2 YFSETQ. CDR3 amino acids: CASSLDTTGAGSYEQYF. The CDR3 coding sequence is TGCGCCAGCAGCCTCGACACGACAGGGGCCGGGTCCTACGAGCAGTACTTC.

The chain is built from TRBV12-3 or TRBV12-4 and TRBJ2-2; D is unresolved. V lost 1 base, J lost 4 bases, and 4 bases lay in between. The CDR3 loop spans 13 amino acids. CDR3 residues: CASSLGGTGELFF. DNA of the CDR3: TGTGCCAGCAGTTTAGGGGGCACCGGGGAGCTGTTTTTT.

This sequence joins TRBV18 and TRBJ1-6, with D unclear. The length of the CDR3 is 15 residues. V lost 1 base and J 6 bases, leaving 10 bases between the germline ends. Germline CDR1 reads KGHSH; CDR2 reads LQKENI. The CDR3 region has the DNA TGTGCCAGCTCACCACGGACGGGTGGTAATTCACCCCTCCACTTT. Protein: CASSPRTGGNSPLHF.